The T cell receptor beta chain under discussion was sequenced for a study of blood T cell repertoires in COVID-19. Study in general: T cells, B-cell-depleted T cells, or PBMCs provided the cDNA or gDNA that served as material.

Participants came from 20 to 25 US areas, aged roughly 18 to 90 years. Allocation to cohorts depended on clinical history reported by the participants. Data came from immunoSEQ multiplex PCR; TCRdb stores just in-frame clones and leaves some out. The repertoire holds around 290,000 clones, 80% to 95% seen once, with 1% to 1.3% in the top ten. Germline V gene sequence: CDR1 SGDLS, CDR2 YYNGEE. After removal of 3 bases from V and 3 bases from J, the junction contained 7 bases not matched to a gene. The CDR3 totals 16 residues. This clonotype was obtained from a woman under 40 who had recovered from COVID-19. The chain joins TRBV9 to TRBJ1-3, with TRBD1 matching over 9 bases. Sequenced sample: PBMCs or T cells enriched from blood (not recorded which). The CDR3 DNA sequence: TGTGCCAGCAGCGGAAACCGGGACAGGGTTGGAAACACCATATATTTT. This sequence encodes CASSGNRDRVGNTIYF.